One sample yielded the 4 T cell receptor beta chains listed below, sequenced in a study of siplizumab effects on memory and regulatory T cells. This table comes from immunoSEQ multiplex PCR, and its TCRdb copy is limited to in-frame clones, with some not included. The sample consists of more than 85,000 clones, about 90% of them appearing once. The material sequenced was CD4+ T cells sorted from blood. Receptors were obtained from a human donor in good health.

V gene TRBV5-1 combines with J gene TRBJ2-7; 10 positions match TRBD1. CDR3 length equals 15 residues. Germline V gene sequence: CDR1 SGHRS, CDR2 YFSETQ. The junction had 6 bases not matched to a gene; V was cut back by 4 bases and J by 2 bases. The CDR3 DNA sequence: TGCGCCAGCAGCCCCCGGACAGGGGGTGCCTACGAGCAGTACTTC. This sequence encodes CASSPRTGGAYEQYF.

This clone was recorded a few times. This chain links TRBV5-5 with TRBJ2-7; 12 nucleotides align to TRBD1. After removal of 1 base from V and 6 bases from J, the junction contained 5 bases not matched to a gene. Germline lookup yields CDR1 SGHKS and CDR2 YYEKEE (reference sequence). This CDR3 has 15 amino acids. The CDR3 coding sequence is TGTGCCAGCAGCTTGTGGGGGACAGGGGGCCGCGAGCAGTACTTC. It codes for CASSLWGTGGREQYF.

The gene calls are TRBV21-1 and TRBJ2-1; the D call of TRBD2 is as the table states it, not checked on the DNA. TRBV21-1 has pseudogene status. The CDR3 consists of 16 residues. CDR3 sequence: CASSKTGTSGNNEQFF. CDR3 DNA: TGTGCCAGCAGCAAAACCGGGACTAGCGGGAACAATGAGCAGTTCTTC.

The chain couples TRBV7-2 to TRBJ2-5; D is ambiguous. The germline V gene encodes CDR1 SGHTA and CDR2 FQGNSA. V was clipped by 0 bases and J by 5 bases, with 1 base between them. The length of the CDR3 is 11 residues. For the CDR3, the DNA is TGTGCCAGCAGCTTAGCTGAGACCCAGTACTTC. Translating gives CASSLAETQYF.